This TCR beta chain was captured by sequencing in a study of blood T cell repertoires in COVID-19. Turning to the study itself: The United States, Italy and Spain provided the acute and convalescent COVID-19 samples.

The protocol was immunoSEQ multiplex PCR, while the TCRdb copy is restricted to in-frame clones and leaves out a portion. The sample has about 180,000 clones; 85% to 90% are singletons. The CDR3 consists of 14 residues. CDR1 is SQVTM and CDR2 is ANQGSEA in the germline V gene. Trimming shortened V by 5 bases and J by 0 bases, and 13 bases separated the two germline ends. The chain has TRBV29-1 and TRBJ2-5; D unclear. This clonotype was sampled from a woman aged 25-40 years with active or convalescent COVID-19. What was sequenced was peripheral blood. The CDR3 reads CSVYPISHQETQYF. Here the CDR3 DNA reads TGCAGCGTTTATCCGATCAGTCACCAAGAGACCCAGTACTTC. Based on the CDR3 plus reference TRBV29-1 and TRBJ2-5, the full variable domain is SAVISQKPSRDICQRGTSLTIQCQVDSQVTMMFWYRQQPGQSLTLIATANQGSEATYESGFVIDKFPISRPNLTFSTLTVSNMSPEDSSIYLCSVYPISHQETQYFGPGTRLLVL.